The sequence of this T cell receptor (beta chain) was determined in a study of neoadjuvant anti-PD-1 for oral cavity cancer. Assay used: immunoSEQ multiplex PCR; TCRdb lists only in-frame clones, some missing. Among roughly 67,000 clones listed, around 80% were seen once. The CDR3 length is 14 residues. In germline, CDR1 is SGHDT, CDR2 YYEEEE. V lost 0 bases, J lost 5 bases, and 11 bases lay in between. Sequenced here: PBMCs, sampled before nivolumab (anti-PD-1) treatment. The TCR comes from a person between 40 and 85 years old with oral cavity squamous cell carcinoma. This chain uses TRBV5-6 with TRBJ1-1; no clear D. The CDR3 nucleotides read TGTGCCAGCAGCTTGGCCACGGGGAGGACTGAAGCTTTCTTT. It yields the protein CASSLATGRTEAFF.